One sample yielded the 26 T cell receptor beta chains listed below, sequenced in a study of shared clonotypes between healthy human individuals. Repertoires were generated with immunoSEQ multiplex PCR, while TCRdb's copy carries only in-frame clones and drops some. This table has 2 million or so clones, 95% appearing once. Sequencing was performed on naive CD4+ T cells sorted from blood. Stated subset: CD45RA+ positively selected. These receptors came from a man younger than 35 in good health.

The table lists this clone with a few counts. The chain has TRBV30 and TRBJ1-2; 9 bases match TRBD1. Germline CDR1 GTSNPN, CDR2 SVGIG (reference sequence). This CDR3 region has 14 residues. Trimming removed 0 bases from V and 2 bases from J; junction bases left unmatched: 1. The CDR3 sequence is CAWSVGTGNYGYTF. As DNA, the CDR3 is TGTGCCTGGAGTGTGGGGACAGGGAACTATGGCTACACCTTC.

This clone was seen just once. The CDR3 here is CASSVAASGGGELFF. CDR3 nucleotides: TGTGCCAGCAGCGTAGCGGCTAGCGGAGGCGGGGAGCTGTTTTTT. The rearrangement links TRBV9 to TRBJ2-2, with TRBD2 matching over 7 bases. Trimming cost V 0 bases and J 7 bases; bases outside gene matches: 6. Germline values: CDR1 SGDLS, CDR2 YYNGEE. CDR3 length equals 15 residues.

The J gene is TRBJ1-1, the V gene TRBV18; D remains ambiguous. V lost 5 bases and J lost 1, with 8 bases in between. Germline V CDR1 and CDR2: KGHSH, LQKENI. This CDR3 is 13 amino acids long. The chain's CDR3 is CASSASGNTEAFF. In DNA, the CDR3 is TGTGCCAGCTCAGCTTCAGGGAACACTGAAGCTTTCTTT. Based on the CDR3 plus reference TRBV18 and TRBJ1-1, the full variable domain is NAGVMQNPRHLVRRRGQEARLRCSPMKGHSHVYWYRQLPEEGLKFMVYLQKENIIDESGMPKERFSAEFPKEGPSILRIQQVVRGDSAAYFCASSASGNTEAFFGQGTRLTVV.

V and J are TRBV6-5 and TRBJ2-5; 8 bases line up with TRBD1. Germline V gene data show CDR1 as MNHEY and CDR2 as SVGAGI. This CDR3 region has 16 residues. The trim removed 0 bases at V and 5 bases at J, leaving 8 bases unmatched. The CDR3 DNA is TGTGCCAGCAGTTACTCGAGGCAGGGGGCGCGGGAGACCCAGTACTTC. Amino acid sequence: CASSYSRQGARETQYF.

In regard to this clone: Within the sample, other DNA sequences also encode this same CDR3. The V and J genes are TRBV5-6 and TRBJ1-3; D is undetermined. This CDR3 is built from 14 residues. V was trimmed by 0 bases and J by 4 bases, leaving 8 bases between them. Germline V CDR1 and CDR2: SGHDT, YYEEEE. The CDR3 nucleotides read TGTGCCAGCAGCTTGGAAAGGGTCGGAAACACCATATATTTT. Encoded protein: CASSLERVGNTIYF.

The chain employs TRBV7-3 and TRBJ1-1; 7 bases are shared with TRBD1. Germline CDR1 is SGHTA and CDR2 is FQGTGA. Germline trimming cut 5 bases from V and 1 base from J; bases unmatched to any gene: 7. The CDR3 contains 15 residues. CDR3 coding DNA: TGTGCCAGCAGCATGAAGACAGGGAGGAACACTGAAGCTTTCTTT. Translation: CASSMKTGRNTEAFF.

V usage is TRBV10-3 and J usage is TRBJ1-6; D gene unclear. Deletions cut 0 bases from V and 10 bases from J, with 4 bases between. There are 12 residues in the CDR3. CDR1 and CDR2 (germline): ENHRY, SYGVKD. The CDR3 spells CAISESASPLHF. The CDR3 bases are TGTGCCATCAGTGAGTCTGCCTCACCCCTCCACTTT.

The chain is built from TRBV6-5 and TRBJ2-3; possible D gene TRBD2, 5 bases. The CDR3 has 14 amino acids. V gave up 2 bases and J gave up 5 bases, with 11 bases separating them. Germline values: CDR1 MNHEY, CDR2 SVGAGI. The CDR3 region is CASSYDYPGDTQYF. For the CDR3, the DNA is TGTGCCAGCAGTTACGACTATCCAGGAGATACGCAGTATTTT.

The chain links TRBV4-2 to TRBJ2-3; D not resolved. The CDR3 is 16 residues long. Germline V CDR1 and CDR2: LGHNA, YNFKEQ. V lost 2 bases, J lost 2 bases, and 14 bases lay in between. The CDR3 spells CASSQSQQADTDTQYF. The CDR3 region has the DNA TGTGCCAGCAGCCAATCCCAGCAGGCAGACACAGATACGCAGTATTTT.

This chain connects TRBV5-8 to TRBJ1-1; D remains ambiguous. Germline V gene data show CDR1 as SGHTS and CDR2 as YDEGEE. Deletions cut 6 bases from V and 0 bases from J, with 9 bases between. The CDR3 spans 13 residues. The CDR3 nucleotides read TGTGCCAGCATCGGACGGGTGAACACTGAAGCTTTCTTT. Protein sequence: CASIGRVNTEAFF.

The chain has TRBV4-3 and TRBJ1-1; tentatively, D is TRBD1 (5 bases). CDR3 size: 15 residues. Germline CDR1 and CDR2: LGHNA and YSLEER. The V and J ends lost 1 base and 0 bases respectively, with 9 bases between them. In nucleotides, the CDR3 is TGCGCCAGCAGCCAAGGGGGCAGATTGAACACTGAAGCTTTCTTT. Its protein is CASSQGGRLNTEAFF.

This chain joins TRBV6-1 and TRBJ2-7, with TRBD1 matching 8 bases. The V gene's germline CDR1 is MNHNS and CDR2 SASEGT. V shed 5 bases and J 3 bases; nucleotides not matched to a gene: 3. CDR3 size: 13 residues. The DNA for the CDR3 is TGTGCCAGCAGTTCTACAGGGGGCTACGAGCAGTACTTC. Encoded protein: CASSSTGGYEQYF.

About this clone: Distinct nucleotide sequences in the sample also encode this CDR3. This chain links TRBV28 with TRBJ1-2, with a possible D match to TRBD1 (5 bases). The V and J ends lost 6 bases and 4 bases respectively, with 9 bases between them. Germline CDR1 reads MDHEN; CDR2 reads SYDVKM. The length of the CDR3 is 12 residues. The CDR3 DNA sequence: TGTGCCAGCAGCGACGGGGCCTATGGCTACACCTTC. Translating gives CASSDGAYGYTF.

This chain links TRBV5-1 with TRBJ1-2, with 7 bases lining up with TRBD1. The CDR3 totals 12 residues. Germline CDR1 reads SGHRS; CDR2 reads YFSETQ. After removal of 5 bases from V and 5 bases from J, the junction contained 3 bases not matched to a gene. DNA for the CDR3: TGCGCCAGCAGTCCACAGGGGTATGGCTACACCTTC. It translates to CASSPQGYGYTF.

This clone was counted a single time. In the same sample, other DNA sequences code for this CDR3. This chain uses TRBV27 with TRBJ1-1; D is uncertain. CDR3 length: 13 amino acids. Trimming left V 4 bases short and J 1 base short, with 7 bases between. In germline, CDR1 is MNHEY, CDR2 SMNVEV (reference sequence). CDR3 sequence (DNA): TGTGCCAGCAGTTCCCGACGGAACACTGAAGCTTTCTTT. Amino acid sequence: CASSSRRNTEAFF.

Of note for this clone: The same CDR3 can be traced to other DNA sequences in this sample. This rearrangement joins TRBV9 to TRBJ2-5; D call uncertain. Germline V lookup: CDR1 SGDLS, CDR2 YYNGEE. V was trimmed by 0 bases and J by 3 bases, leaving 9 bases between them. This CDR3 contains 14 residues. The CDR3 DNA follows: TGTGCCAGCAGCGTAGGTACATTAAAAGAGACCCAGTACTTC. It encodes CASSVGTLKETQYF.

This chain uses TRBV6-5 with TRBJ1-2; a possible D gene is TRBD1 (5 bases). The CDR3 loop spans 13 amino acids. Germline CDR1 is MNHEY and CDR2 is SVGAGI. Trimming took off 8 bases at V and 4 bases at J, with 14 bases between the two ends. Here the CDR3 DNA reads TGTGCCAGCGGCCAGGGCGAGTCCTATGGCTACACCTTC. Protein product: CASGQGESYGYTF.

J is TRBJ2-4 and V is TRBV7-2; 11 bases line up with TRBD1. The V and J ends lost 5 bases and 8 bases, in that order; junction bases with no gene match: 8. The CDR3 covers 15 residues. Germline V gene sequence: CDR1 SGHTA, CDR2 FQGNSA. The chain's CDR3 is CASSPRTGGADIQYF. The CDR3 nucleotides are TGTGCCAGCAGCCCCCGGACAGGGGGCGCGGACATTCAGTACTTC.

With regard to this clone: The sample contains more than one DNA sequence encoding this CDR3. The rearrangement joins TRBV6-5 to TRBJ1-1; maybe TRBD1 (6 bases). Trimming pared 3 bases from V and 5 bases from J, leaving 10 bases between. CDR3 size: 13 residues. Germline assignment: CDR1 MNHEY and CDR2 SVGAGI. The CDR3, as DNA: TGTGCCAGCAGTTATAAAGGGGGGACTGAAGCTTTCTTT. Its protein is CASSYKGGTEAFF.

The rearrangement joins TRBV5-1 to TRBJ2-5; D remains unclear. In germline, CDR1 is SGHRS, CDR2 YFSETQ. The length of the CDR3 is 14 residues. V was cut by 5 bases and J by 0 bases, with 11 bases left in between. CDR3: CASRPENYQETQYF. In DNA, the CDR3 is TGCGCCAGCAGACCGGAAAATTACCAAGAGACCCAGTACTTC.

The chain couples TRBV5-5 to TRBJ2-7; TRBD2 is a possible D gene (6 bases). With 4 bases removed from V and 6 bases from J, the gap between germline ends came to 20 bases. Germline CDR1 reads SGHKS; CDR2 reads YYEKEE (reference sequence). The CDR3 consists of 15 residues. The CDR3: CASSPPPGLVFEQYF. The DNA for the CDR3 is TGTGCCAGCAGCCCCCCACCGGGACTGGTTTTCGAGCAGTACTTC. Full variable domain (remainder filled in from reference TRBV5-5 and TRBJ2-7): DAGVTQSPTHLIKTRGQQVTLRCSPISGHKSVSWYQQVLGQGPQFIFQYYEKEERGRGNFPDRFSARQFPNYSSELNVNALLLGDSALYLCASSPPPGLVFEQYFGPGTRLTVT.

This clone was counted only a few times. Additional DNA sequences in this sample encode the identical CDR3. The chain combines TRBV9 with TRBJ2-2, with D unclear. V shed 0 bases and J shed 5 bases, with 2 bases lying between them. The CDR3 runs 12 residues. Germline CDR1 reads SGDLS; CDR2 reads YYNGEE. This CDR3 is CASSVDTGELFF. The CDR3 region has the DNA TGTGCCAGCAGCGTAGATACCGGGGAGCTGTTTTTT.

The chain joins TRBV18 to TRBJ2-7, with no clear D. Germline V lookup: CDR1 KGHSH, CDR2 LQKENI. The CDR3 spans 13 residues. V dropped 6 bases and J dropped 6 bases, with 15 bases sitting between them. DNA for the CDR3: TGTGCCAGCTCCATAAACCTCTCCGGCGAGCAGTACTTC. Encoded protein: CASSINLSGEQYF.

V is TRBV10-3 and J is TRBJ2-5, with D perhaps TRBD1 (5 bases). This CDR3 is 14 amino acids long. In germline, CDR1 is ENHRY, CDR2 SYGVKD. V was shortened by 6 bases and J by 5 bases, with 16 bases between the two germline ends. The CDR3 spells CAIRLEGAVETQYF. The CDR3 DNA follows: TGTGCCATCAGACTTGAAGGGGCAGTGGAGACCCAGTACTTC.

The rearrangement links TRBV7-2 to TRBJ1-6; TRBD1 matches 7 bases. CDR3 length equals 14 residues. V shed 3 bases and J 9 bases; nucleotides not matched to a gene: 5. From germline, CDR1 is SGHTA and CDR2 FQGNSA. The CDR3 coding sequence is TGTGCCAGCAGCTTTGAACAGGGGAGTTCACCCCTCCACTTT. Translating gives CASSFEQGSSPLHF.

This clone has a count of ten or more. The CDR3 nucleotides are TGTGCCAGCAGTACAACCGGGACAGGGACGGACAGGTACTTC. Translation gives CASSTTGTGTDRYF. V gene TRBV6-5 combines with J gene TRBJ2-7; TRBD1 matches 9 bases. The germline CDR1 and CDR2 sequences are MNHEY and SVGAGI. The CDR3 length is 14 residues. Trimming removed 5 bases from V and 12 bases from J; junction bases left unmatched: 14.